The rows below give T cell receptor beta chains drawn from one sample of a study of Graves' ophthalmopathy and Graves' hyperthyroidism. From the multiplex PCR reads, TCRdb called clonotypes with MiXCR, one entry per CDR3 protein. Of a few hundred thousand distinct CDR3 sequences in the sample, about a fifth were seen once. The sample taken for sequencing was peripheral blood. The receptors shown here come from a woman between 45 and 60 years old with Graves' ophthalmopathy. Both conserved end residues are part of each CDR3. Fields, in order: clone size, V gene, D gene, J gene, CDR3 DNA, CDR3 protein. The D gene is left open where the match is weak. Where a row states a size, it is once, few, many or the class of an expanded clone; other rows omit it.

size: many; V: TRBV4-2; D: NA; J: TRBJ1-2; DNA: TGTGCCAGCAGCCAAGTCGGACAAGGGGGAGACTATGGCTACACCTTC; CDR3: CASSQVGQGGDYGYTF
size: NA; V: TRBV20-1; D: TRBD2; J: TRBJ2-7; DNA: TGCAGTGCTAGCCGACTAGCGGGGGGGCGGGAGCAGTACTTC; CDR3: CSASRLAGGREQYF
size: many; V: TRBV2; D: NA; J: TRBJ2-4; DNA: TGTGCCAGCAGTTTCGACGGAGGTCGGCGGTACTTC; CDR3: CASSFDGGRRYF
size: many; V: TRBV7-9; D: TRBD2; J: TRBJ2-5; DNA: TGTGCCAGCAGCAGAGCGGGAGGGGGGGAGACCCAGTACTTC; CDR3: CASSRAGGGETQYF
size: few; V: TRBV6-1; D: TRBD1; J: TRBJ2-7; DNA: TGTGCCAGCAGTGGCCAGACAGGGTCGTCCTACGAGCAGTACTTC; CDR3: CASSGQTGSSYEQYF
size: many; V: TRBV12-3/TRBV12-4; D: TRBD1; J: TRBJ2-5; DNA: TGTGCCAGCAGTGTGGACAGGGGCAAGGTTGTTGAGACCCAGTACTTC; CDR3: CASSVDRGKVVETQYF
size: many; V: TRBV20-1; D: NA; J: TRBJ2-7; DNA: TGCAGTGCTTCCGGGACAAGCGAGCAGTACTTC; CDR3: CSASGTSEQYF
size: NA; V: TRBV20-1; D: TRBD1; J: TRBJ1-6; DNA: TGCAGTGCTCCCGGGACAGGGGCGAGTCCCCTCCACTTT; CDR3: CSAPGTGASPLHF
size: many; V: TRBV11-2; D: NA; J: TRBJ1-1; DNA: TGTGCCAGCAGCTCGACCGGGACTCGGGACACTGAAGCTTTCTTT; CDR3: CASSSTGTRDTEAFF
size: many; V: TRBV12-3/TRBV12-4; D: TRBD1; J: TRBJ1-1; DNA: TGTGCCAGCAGTATAACAGGGGGCCAGAACACTGAAGCTTTCTTT; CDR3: CASSITGGQNTEAFF
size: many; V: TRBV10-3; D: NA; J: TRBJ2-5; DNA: TGTGCCATCAGGGGTAGAGAGACCCAGTACTTC; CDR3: CAIRGRETQYF
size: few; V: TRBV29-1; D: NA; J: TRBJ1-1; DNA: TGCAGCGGAAGACGGGGGGCGAGCACTGAAGCTTTCTTT; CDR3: CSGRRGASTEAFF
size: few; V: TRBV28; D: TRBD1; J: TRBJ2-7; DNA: TGTGCCAGCACCACGGGACAGGGGTCCTACGAGCAGTACTTC; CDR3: CASTTGQGSYEQYF
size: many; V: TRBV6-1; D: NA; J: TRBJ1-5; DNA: TGTGCCAGCAGTGAAGGTCAGGCGGTTATCAGAGCCCAGCATTTT; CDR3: CASSEGQAVIRAQHF
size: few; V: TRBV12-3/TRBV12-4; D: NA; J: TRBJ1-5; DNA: TGTGCCAGCAGTCCGGGCCGGGGAGATCAGCCCCAGCATTTT; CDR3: CASSPGRGDQPQHF
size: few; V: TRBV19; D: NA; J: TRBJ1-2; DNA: TGTGCCAGTAGAAACCGGGCCGAGGTAGAGTATGGCTACACCTTC; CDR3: CASRNRAEVEYGYTF
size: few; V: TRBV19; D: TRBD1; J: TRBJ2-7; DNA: TGTGCCAGTAGTATTAACAGGGGCTTCGGCGAGCAGTACTTC; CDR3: CASSINRGFGEQYF
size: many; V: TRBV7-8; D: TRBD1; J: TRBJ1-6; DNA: TGTGCCAGCAGCCCAACCGGGACAGGGTCATCACCCCTCCACTTT; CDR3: CASSPTGTGSSPLHF
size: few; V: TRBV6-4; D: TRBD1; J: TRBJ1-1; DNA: TGTGCCAGCAGTGACGAGGGGGACAGAAAGGGTACTGAAGCTTTCTTT; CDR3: CASSDEGDRKGTEAFF
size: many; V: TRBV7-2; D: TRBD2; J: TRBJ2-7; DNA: TGTGCCAGCAGCTTCGGACTAGCGGGAGCTTTAGAGCAGTACTTC; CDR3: CASSFGLAGALEQYF
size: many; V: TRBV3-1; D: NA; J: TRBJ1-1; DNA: TGTGCCAGCAGCCGATTCGGCACTGAAGCTTTCTTT; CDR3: CASSRFGTEAFF
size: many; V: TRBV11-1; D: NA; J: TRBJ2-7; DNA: TGTGCCAGCAGCAGGACAATGGGGGGGGGCAGGACCTACGAGCAGTACTTC; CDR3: CASSRTMGGGRTYEQYF
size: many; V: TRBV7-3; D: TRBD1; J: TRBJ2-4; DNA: TGTGCCAGCAGCTTACGGGACAGGGGGCTGGACATTCAGTACTTC; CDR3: CASSLRDRGLDIQYF
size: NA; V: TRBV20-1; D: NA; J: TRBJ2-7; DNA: TGCAGTGCTAGAGATATGGTATTGGGTGCCTACGAGCAGTACTTC; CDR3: CSARDMVLGAYEQYF
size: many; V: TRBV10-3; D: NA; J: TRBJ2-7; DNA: TGTGCCACCTTGGACGCCCTCTCCTACGAGCAGTACTTC; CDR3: CATLDALSYEQYF
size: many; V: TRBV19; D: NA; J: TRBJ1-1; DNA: TGTGCCAGTAGTATATCATCTGTCGGCACTGAAGCTTTCTTT; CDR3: CASSISSVGTEAFF
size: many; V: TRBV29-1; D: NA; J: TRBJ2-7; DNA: TGCAGCCATACCGGCGGCGAGCCTAGCTACGAGCAGTACTTC; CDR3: CSHTGGEPSYEQYF
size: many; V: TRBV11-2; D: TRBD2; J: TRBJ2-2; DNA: TGTGCCAGCAGCCTCAGAGGTCTAGCGGGAACCGGGGAGCTGTTTTTT; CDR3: CASSLRGLAGTGELFF
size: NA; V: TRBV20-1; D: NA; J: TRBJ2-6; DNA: TGCAGTGCTAGAGGGGGCGGCCCTGGGGCCAACGTCCTGACTTTC; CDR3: CSARGGGPGANVLTF
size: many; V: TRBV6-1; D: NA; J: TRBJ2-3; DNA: TGTGCCAGCAGGGACAGAGTCACAGATACGCAGTATTTT; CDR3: CASRDRVTDTQYF
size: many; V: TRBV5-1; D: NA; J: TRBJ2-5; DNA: TGCGCCAGCAGCACTAAGAAAGAGACCCAGTACTTC; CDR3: CASSTKKETQYF
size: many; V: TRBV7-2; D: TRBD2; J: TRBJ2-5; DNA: TGTGCCAGCAGCCCCACACCGGGACTAGCGGGGGAGACCCAGTACTTC; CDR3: CASSPTPGLAGETQYF
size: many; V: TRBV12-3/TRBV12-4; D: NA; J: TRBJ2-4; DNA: TGTGCCAGCAGCTTTGGGGGATCAGCAGGAATTCAGTACTTC; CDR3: CASSFGGSAGIQYF
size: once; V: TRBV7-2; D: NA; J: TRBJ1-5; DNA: TGTGCCAGCAGGCTACTAGGGGGCAATCAGCCCCAGCATTTT; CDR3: CASRLLGGNQPQHF